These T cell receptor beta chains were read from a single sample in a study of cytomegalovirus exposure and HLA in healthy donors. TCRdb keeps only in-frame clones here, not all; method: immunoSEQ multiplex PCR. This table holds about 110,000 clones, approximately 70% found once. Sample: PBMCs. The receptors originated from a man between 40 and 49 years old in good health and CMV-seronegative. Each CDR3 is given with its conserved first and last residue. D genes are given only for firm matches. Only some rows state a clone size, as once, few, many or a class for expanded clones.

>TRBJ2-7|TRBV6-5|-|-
CASSYSGRNSYEQYF
TGTGCCAGCAGTTACTCGGGCAGAAACTCCTACGAGCAGTACTTC
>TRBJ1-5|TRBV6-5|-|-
CASSRLDSPNQPQHF
TGTGCCAGCAGCCGTTTAGACAGCCCCAATCAGCCCCAGCATTTT
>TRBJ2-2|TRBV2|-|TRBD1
CASSGDRGRSGELFF
TGTGCCAGCAGTGGAGACAGGGGGCGAAGCGGGGAGCTGTTTTTT
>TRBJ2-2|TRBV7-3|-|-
CATTSGGELFF
TGTGCCACCACGTCAGGCGGGGAGCTGTTTTTT
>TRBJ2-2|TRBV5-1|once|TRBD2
CASSLASSGGFPTGELFF
TGCGCCAGCAGCTTGGCCTCTAGCGGGGGGTTCCCCACCGGGGAGCTGTTTTTT
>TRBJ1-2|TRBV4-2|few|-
CASSLMWQGNYGYTF
TGTGCCAGCAGCTTGATGTGGCAGGGAAACTATGGCTACACCTTC
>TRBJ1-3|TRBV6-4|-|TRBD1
CASNPTFDSGQDTDTIYF
TGTGCCAGCAACCCCACATTTGATTCGGGACAGGATACAGACACCATATATTTT
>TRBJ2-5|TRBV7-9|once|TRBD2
CASSLDPGLAGGPGETQYF
TGTGCCAGCAGCTTAGATCCGGGACTAGCGGGGGGGCCTGGAGAGACCCAGTACTTC
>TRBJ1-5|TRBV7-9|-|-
CASSQRENQPQHF
TGTGCCAGCAGCCAGAGGGAGAATCAGCCCCAGCATTTT
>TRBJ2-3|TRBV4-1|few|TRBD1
CASRDRGPGDTQYF
TGCGCCAGCAGAGACAGGGGGCCGGGGGATACGCAGTATTTT
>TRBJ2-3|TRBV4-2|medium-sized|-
CASSRLESTDTQYF
TGTGCCAGCAGCCGACTAGAGAGCACAGATACGCAGTATTTT
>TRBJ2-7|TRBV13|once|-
CASSLGGNEQYF
TGTGCCAGCAGCTTAGGCGGGAACGAGCAGTACTTC
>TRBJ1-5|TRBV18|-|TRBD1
CASSQTGSNQPQHF
TGTGCCAGCTCTCAGACAGGGAGCAATCAGCCCCAGCATTTT
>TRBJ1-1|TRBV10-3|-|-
CAISADNSALEAFF
TGTGCCATCAGTGCGGATAACAGTGCCCTTGAAGCTTTCTTT
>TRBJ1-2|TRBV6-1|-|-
CASSEQGTRNGYTF
TGTGCCAGCAGTGAACAAGGCACGAGGAATGGCTACACCTTC
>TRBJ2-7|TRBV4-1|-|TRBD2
CASSQLTSGEQYF
TGCGCCAGCAGCCAACTCACTAGCGGCGAGCAGTACTTC
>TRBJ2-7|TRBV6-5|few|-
CASTGLSYEQYF
TGTGCCAGCACCGGACTTTCCTACGAGCAGTACTTC
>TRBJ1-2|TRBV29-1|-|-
CSVEGLGYGYPF
TGCAGCGTTGAGGGACTGGGCTATGGCTACCCCTTC
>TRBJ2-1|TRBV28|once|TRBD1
CASSNAGTGAYNEQFF
TGTGCCAGCAGTAATGCTGGGACAGGGGCCTACAATGAGCAGTTCTTC
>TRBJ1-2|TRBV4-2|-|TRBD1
CASSREQGANYGYTF
TGTGCCAGCAGCCGAGAGCAGGGGGCTAACTATGGCTACACCTTC
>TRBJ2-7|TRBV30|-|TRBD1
CAWGDRADEQYF
TGTGCCTGGGGGGACAGGGCGGACGAGCAGTACTTC
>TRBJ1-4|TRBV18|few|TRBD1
CASSFGTGGIALFF
TGTGCCAGCTCATTCGGGACAGGGGGCATCGCACTGTTTTTT
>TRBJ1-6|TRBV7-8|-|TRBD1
CASSLGARQGSPLHF
TGTGCCAGCAGCTTAGGGGCCCGACAGGGTTCACCCCTCCACTTT
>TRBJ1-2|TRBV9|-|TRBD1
CASSVTTQGETTF
TGTGCCAGCAGCGTAACTACCCAGGGGGAAACAACCTTC
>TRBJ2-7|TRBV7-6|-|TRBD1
CASSTDRESYEQYF
TGTGCCAGCAGCACGGACAGGGAATCCTACGAGCAGTACTTC
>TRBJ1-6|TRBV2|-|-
CASSESGSNSPLHF
TGTGCCAGCAGTGAAAGCGGGTCAAACTCACCCCTCCACTTT
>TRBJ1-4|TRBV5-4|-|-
CASSFGEKLFF
TGTGCCAGCAGCTTCGGGGAAAAACTGTTTTTT
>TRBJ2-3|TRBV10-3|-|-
CAISDSGVPDTQYF
TGTGCCATCAGTGATTCAGGGGTGCCAGATACGCAGTATTTT
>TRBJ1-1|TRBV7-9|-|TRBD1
CASSLGPGQGFFF
TGTGCCAGCAGCTTAGGGCCTGGACAGGGTTTTTTCTTT
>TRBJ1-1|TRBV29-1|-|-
CSVSRRGGTEAFF
TGCAGCGTTTCCCGCAGGGGCGGCACTGAAGCTTTCTTT
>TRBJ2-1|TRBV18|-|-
CASSPSREQFF
TGTGCCAGCTCCCCGTCTCGGGAGCAGTTCTTC
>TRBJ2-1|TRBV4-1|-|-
CASSQGAEGNEQFF
TGCGCCAGCAGCCAAGGGGCGGAGGGTAATGAGCAGTTCTTC
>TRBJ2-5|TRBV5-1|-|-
CASSYGLRETQYF
TGCGCCAGCAGCTACGGACTTCGGGAGACCCAGTACTTC
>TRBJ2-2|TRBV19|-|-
CASNGLTGVWTGELFF
TGTGCCAGTAACGGGTTGACCGGGGTCTGGACCGGGGAGCTGTTTTTT
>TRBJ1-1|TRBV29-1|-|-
CSAENTEAFF
TGCAGCGCAGAGAACACTGAAGCTTTCTTT
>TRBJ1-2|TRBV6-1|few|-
CASSEVQGLVYGYTF
TGTGCCAGCAGTGAGGTACAGGGATTAGTCTATGGCTACACCTTC
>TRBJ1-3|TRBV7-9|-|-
CASSDTDSGNTIYF
TGTGCCAGCAGCGATACAGACTCTGGAAACACCATATATTTT
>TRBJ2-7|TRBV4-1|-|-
CASSQFLAPSYEQYF
TGCGCCAGCAGCCAGTTCCTAGCGCCTTCCTACGAGCAGTACTTC
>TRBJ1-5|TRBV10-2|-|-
CASSESTYSNQPQHF
TGCGCCAGCAGTGAGTCGACTTATAGCAATCAGCCCCAGCATTTT
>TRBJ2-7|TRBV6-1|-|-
CASSEAQVSSYEQYF
TGTGCCAGCAGTGAAGCCCAGGTCAGCTCCTACGAGCAGTACTTC
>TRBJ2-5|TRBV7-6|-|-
CASSSGVQETQYF
TGTGCCAGCAGCTCGGGTGTTCAAGAGACCCAGTACTTC
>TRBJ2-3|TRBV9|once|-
CASSVGQGTSTDTQYF
TGTGCCAGCAGCGTAGGGCAGGGAACTAGCACAGATACGCAGTATTTT
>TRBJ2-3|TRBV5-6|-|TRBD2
CASSLRGSGGSHTDTQYF
TGTGCCAGCAGCTTGAGGGGTAGCGGGGGGTCCCACACAGATACGCAGTATTTT
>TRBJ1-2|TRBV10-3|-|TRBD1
CAIRETGTNYGYTF
TGTGCCATCAGGGAGACAGGGACTAACTATGGCTACACCTTC
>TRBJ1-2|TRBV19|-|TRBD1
CASSMVDRVYGYTF
TGTGCCAGTAGTATGGTGGACAGGGTTTATGGCTACACCTTC
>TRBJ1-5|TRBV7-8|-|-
CASSLGRGSNQPQHF
TGTGCCAGCAGCTTAGGGCGAGGGAGCAATCAGCCCCAGCATTTT
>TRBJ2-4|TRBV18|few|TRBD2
CASSSAGGTKNIQYF
TGTGCCAGCTCCTCGGCGGGAGGGACTAAAAACATTCAGTACTTC
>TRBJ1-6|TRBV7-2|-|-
CSSSSTGIGNSPLHF
TGTTCCAGCAGCTCAACAGGGATCGGGAATTCACCCCTCCACTTT